In this sample, the clone carrying this T cell receptor beta chain turned up many times. The entry originates in a study of low-dose radiotherapy and immunotherapy resistance in tumors. The overall study: Cohort 1 got 0.5 Gy per fraction every 2 weeks, 6.5 Gy in total. Patients' oral aspirin dose was 300 mg daily across four cycles from cycle 1 day 1.

Both a constant-region primer and a V-primer adapter served to amplify TCRs across 20 to 25 PCR cycles. mRNA, after isolation, was amplified by in vitro transcription. TCRdb independently ran MiXCR on the reads; one entry per CDR3 protein. The repertoire includes fewer than 60,000 distinct CDR3 sequences, about 11% of them detected once, and about 6.2% sits in the top ten. The germline V and J ends were trimmed by 6 bases and 2 bases, with 10 bases remaining between them. CDR1 is LGHNT, CDR2 FRNRAP, per germline. The CDR3 covers 13 residues. As to time point: before trial treatment. Tumors of eligible patients were advanced, solid and lacking tumor-infiltrating lymphocytes.

The chain combines TRBV12-5 with TRBJ1-2; D remains unclear. The receptor was isolated from a female donor with ovarian cancer. This specimen consisted of PBMCs, obtained before treatment. CDR3 sequence: CASGKDTNYGYTF. The CDR3 nucleotides are TGTGCTAGTGGAAAAGACACAAACTATGGCTACACCTTC.